The clone carrying this T cell receptor (beta chain) has more than one count but fewer than ten. The antigen is undetermined. These data come from a study of regulatory T cells in long-lasting Graves disease. Time point denoted: newly diagnosed GD, antithyroid drugs for less than 3 months. Generation of the TCR library employed RNA extracted from PBMCs. Findings and limits, study-wide: Persistent disease was characterized by preferential usage of TRBV28, TRBJ1-2 and TRBJ2-5.

TCR beta libraries were built with iRepertoire HTBI primers and Arm-PCR of CDR3 regions. A single record per CDR3 protein comes from TCRdb applying MiXCR to the multiplex PCR reads. The sample has about 430,000 distinct CDR3 sequences, approximately 15% seen once. V shed 5 bases, J shed 2 bases, and the junction held 11 bases outside the gene matches. The CDR3 contains 15 residues. The germline gives CDR1 DFQATT, CDR2 SNEGSKA (reference sequence). These data are also associated with another study on T cells in Graves' hyperthyroidism and ophthalmopathy.

The gene calls are TRBV20-1 and TRBJ2-7; the match to TRBD2 covers 8 bases. The sequences come from peripheral blood mononuclear cells (PBMCs), collected at new diagnosis, from a patient treated with antithyroid drugs. The sequence was obtained from a middle-aged woman with Graves disease. The CDR3: CSARSHSGVTYEQYF. CDR3 coding DNA: TGCAGTGCTCGCAGCCATAGCGGGGTGACCTACGAGCAGTACTTC.